The rows below give T cell receptor beta chains drawn from one sample of a study of response to subunit inactivated influenza vaccine. TCRdb used MiXCR to reprocess the RT-PCR reads, holding one entry per CDR3 protein. The table has almost 600,000 distinct CDR3 sequences, 14% seen once. The sequencing here drew on PBMCs from blood, taken approximately 12 days after vaccination. All receptors derive from a man aged 45 to 65 who received an inactivated influenza vaccine. The CDR3 runs from the conserved cysteine through the conserved F or W. A D gene is named only where the DNA matches it firmly. The size field is filled for only some rows; it gives once, few, many or a size class.

>-|TRBJ2-5|-|TRBV4-1
TGCGCCAGCAGCCTTCGACTAGGGGTGGGAGAGACCCAGTACTTC
CASSLRLGVGETQYF
>TRBD2|TRBJ2-5|-|TRBV5-1
TGCGCCAGCAGCTTGGTGACAGCGGGATTGGAGACCCAGTACTTC
CASSLVTAGLETQYF
>-|TRBJ2-7|many|TRBV20-1
TGCAGTGCTAGAGATCAGGCTAGACCTGCCTACGAGCAGTACTTC
CSARDQARPAYEQYF
>TRBD1|TRBJ2-7|-|TRBV6-5
TGTGCCAGCAGTTCGACAGGGGGTTTTGGCTACGAGCAGTACTTC
CASSSTGGFGYEQYF
>-|TRBJ2-1|few|TRBV5-1
TGCGCCAGCAGCAAAGAAGACAATGAGCAGTTCTTC
CASSKEDNEQFF
>TRBD2|TRBJ2-1|few|TRBV11-2
TGTGCCAGCAGCTTAGAGGGTTGGGCTAGCGGGGGGGCGATCCATGAGCAGTTCTTC
CASSLEGWASGGAIHEQFF
>-|TRBJ2-2|many|TRBV12-3/TRBV12-4
TGTGCCAGCAGCAGACAGGTTTCCGGGGAGCTGTTTTTT
CASSRQVSGELFF
>TRBD2|TRBJ2-1|many|TRBV29-1
TGCAGCGTCTGCGGGGGGCGCGACGGGGATTACAATGAGCAGTTCTTC
CSVCGGRDGDYNEQFF
>TRBD2|TRBJ2-3|many|TRBV20-1
TGCAGTGCTCGGCCCCTGGCGGGGGGGCATAAAGATACGCAGTATTTT
CSARPLAGGHKDTQYF
>TRBD1|TRBJ1-1|-|TRBV2
TGTGCCAGCAGTGACGGACAGGGATCATACACTGAAGCTTTCTTT
CASSDGQGSYTEAFF
>-|TRBJ2-7|few|TRBV7-6
TGTGCCAGCAGAAGCACCTCGGGCGAGCAGTACTTC
CASRSTSGEQYF
>-|TRBJ1-5|few|TRBV5-1
TGCGCCAGCAGCTTGGACGGCGATGGGGGTCAGCCCCAGCATTTT
CASSLDGDGGQPQHF
>-|TRBJ1-5|-|TRBV12-3/TRBV12-4
TGTGCCAGCAGGACTTACAGTGATAGCAATCAGCCCCAGCATTTT
CASRTYSDSNQPQHF
>TRBD2|TRBJ2-1|many|TRBV10-3
TGTGCCATCCGGCTAGCGGGAGGCGGTGAGCAGTTCTTC
CAIRLAGGGEQFF
>TRBD1|TRBJ1-2|few|TRBV28
TGTGCCAGCAACCTGGGACAGTATGGCTACACCTTC
CASNLGQYGYTF
>-|TRBJ2-7|many|TRBV7-9
TGTGCCAGCAGCTTATTAACGGCTACCTCCGGGGAGCAGTACTTC
CASSLLTATSGEQYF
>-|TRBJ1-1|few|TRBV5-1
TGCGCCAGCAGCCCGTGGGGGGAGACTGAAGCTTTCTTT
CASSPWGETEAFF
>-|TRBJ1-1|many|TRBV10-3
TGTGCCATCAGCGGGGCCCCAATGAACACTGAAGCTTTCTTT
CAISGAPMNTEAFF
>TRBD2|TRBJ2-1|few|TRBV20-1
TGCAGTCCACGTGCCGCGGGAGGCCGGGGGCAGTTCTTC
CSPRAAGGRGQFF
>-|TRBJ2-7|few|TRBV7-2
TGTGCCAGCAGCCCGGACCGGGGCCAGGAGCAGTACTTC
CASSPDRGQEQYF
>TRBD1|TRBJ1-6|-|TRBV6-1
TGTGCCAGTCGGGGACAGGGAAAGGGGTCACCCCTCCACTTT
CASRGQGKGSPLHF
>-|TRBJ1-1|few|TRBV11-3
TGTGCCAGCAGCTTAGATCGGGGGGCTGAAGCTTTCTTT
CASSLDRGAEAFF
>-|TRBJ2-7|few|TRBV3-1
TGTGCCAGCAGCCAAGAAGGCAGGGCGAGCTCCTACGAGCAGTACTTC
CASSQEGRASSYEQYF
>-|TRBJ1-1|-|TRBV3-1
TGTGCCAGCAGCCAAGATACCCACCCTTGGACATCCAAGAACACTGAAGCTTTCTTT
CASSQDTHPWTSKNTEAFF
>-|TRBJ2-5|-|TRBV5-5
TGTGCCAGCAGCTTGTCAAGGCCAGAGACCCAGTACTTC
CASSLSRPETQYF
>-|TRBJ1-1|few|TRBV5-1
TGCGCCAGCAGCCCGATGGACAGCGCTGAAGCTTTCTTT
CASSPMDSAEAFF
>TRBD1|TRBJ2-7|few|TRBV5-1
TGCGCCAGCAGCGGACAAGGGGGCGGCTTTGGGTCCTACGAGCAGTACTTC
CASSGQGGGFGSYEQYF
>-|TRBJ2-7|few|TRBV4-1
TGCGCCAGCAGCCAAGGTCAGAGAGCCTACGAGCAGTACTTC
CASSQGQRAYEQYF
>-|TRBJ2-3|-|TRBV4-2
TGTGCCATCAGCCCTGGGGGGGCTAGCACAGATACGCAGTATTTT
CAISPGGASTDTQYF
>-|TRBJ1-2|few|TRBV12-3/TRBV12-4
TGTGCCAGCAGTTTGTACACCGGGGAGGGCTACACCTTC
CASSLYTGEGYTF
>-|TRBJ2-2|-|TRBV30
TGTGCCTGGAACGCCGGGGTGGAAGCCGGGGAGCTGTTTTTT
CAWNAGVEAGELFF
>-|TRBJ2-1|many|TRBV20-1
TGCAGTGCGAGGGCGGGGGCAATGAACAATGAGCAGTTCTTC
CSARAGAMNNEQFF
>-|TRBJ2-7|-|TRBV21-1
TGTGCCAGCAGCATCGACAGGGCTAACTACGAGCAGTACTTC
CASSIDRANYEQYF
>TRBD1|TRBJ2-7|many|TRBV12-3/TRBV12-4
TGTGCCAGCAGTCTCTCGGTTGTATGGGACAGGGGGCAGGGAGAGCAGTACTTC
CASSLSVVWDRGQGEQYF
>TRBD1|TRBJ2-7|-|TRBV30
TGTGCCTGGAGTCGGACGGCAGGGGGCGACGAGCAGTACTTC
CAWSRTAGGDEQYF
>-|TRBJ2-3|-|TRBV24-1
TGTGCCACGGGCGGGGACAAACAACATTATACGCAGTATTTT
CATGGDKQHYTQYF
>TRBD1|TRBJ1-1|few|TRBV5-6
TGTGCCAGCAGCGTCGGGGACAGGGTGAACACTGAAGCTTTCTTT
CASSVGDRVNTEAFF
>-|TRBJ2-7|few|TRBV6-2/TRBV6-3
TGTGCCACCCAACACGGGGGCAGGGAAAACGAGCAGTACTTC
CATQHGGRENEQYF
>-|TRBJ1-1|few|TRBV19
TGTGCCAGTATTGAAAGAACTGAAGCTTTCTTT
CASIERTEAFF
>TRBD2|TRBJ2-1|-|TRBV7-2
TGTGCCAGCAGCTATAGACTAGCGGGGGGAGGCGATGAGCAGTTCTTC
CASSYRLAGGGDEQFF
>TRBD2|TRBJ2-1|few|TRBV3-1
TGTGCCAGCAGCCAGCCGGGACTAGCGGGGGCCTCGTTGTTCTTC
CASSQPGLAGASLFF
>-|TRBJ1-4|-|TRBV10-2
TGCGCCAGCAGAGTCCGAGTCGGGGGGCATGAAAAACTGTTTTTT
CASRVRVGGHEKLFF
>-|TRBJ2-7|-|TRBV4-3
TGCGCCAGCAGCCAAGATTGGCCGTCTTCCTACGAGCAGTACTTC
CASSQDWPSSYEQYF
>-|TRBJ2-5|-|TRBV11-1
TGTGCCAGCAGCCGCCTCCCAGGGGTCCAAGAGACCCAGTACTTC
CASSRLPGVQETQYF
>-|TRBJ1-2|many|TRBV4-2
TGTGCCAGCAGCCAAGATCTGACGGAAAACTATGGCTACACCTTC
CASSQDLTENYGYTF
>-|TRBJ1-1|few|TRBV4-2
TGTGCCAGCAGCCAAGAGTGGGCTGCCAGGACTGAAGCTTTCTTT
CASSQEWAARTEAFF